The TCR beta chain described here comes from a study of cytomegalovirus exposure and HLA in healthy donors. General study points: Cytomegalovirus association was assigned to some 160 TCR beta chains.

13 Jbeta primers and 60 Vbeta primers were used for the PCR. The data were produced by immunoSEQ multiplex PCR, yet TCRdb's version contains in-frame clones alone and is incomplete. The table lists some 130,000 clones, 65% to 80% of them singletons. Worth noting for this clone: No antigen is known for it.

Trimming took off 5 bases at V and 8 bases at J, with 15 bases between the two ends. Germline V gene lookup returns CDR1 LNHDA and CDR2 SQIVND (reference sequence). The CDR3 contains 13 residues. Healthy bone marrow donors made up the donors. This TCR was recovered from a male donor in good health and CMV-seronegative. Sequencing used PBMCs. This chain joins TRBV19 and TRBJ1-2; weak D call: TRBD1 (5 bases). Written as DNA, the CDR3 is TGTGCCAGTAGTGCGGGACGGAGGGGAGGCTACACCTTC. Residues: CASSAGRRGGYTF.